This TCR beta chain was recovered during a study of graft-versus-host responses after intestinal transplantation. Study as a whole: Tacrolimus plus steroids were given to all recipients for about three years, preceded by anti-thymocyte globulin induction.

Comments on this clone: The target antigen is unknown.

Overall study findings and caveats: High graft-versus-host to host-versus-graft T cell clonal ratios marked allografts of patients with graft-donor macrochimerism. Some GvH clones appeared in ileal mucosa or blood before recipient bone marrow. Researchers found peak circulating GvH clone levels linked to early post-transplant HvG declines.

Sequencing was performed with immunoSEQ multiplex PCR; in TCRdb, only in-frame clones are kept and a portion is missing. The data contain about 120,000 clones, roughly 93% of them singletons. The CDR3 totals 16 residues. V shed 4 bases, J shed 6 bases, and the junction held 11 bases outside the gene matches. In germline, CDR1 is SGHRS, CDR2 YFSETQ. The source was unstimulated CD4+ T cells sorted from spleen or lymph node cells, collected before intestinal transplant. This TCR was sampled from a human donor who received an intestinal transplant. The gene calls are TRBV5-1 and TRBJ1-3; 9 nucleotides match TRBD1. CDR3 sequence (DNA): TGCGCCAGCAGCCAACCGACAGGGGGAAAGGAAAACACCATATATTTT. This gives the protein CASSQPTGGKENTIYF. Complete variable domain (other parts from reference TRBV5-1 and TRBJ1-3): KAGVTQTPRYLIKTRGQQVTLSCSPISGHRSVSWYQQTPGQGLQFLFEYFSETQRNKGNFPGRFSGRQFSNSRSEMNVSTLELGDSALYLCASSQPTGGKENTIYFGEGSWLTVV.